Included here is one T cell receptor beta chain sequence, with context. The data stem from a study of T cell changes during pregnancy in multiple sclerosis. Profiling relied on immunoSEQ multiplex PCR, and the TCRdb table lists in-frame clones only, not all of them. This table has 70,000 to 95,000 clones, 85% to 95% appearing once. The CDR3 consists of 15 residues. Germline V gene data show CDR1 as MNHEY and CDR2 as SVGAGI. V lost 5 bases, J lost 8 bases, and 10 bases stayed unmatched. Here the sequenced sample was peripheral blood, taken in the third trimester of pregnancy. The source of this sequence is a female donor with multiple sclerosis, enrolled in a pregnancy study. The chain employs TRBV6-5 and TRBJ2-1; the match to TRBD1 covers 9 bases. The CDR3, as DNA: TGTGCCAGCAGTCTACCGGGACAGGGATTGTATGAGCAGTTCTTC. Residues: CASSLPGQGLYEQFF.